The clone carrying this T cell receptor beta chain has just a few counts. Antigen unknown. This CDR3 has 19 residues. Germline CDR1 SEHNR, CDR2 FQNEAQ (reference sequence). Trimming cost V 11 bases and J 2 bases; bases outside gene matches: 17. The sample belongs to a study of T cell repertoires in cytomegalovirus infection. Study at large: Indications of both CMV infection and matching HLA type were provided by public TCR beta signatures.

TCRdb reprocessed the reads via MiXCR and lists one record per CDR3 protein. The sample includes 250,000 to 300,000 distinct CDR3 sequences, roughly a fifth of them seen just once. The chain couples TRBV7-9 to TRBJ2-6; 11 positions agree with TRBD2. The origin of this receptor is a human donor in good health (CMV status not recorded). Some clones in this sample may be carry-over from other donors' samples. The sample here was cultured PBMCs, taken from culture after CMV antigen stimulation. CDR3 DNA: TGTGCCGCCAACCGGGCTAGCGGGAGGATCGTTGCTGGGGCCAACGTCCTGACTTTC. Residues: CAANRASGRIVAGANVLTF.